The rows below give T cell receptor beta chains drawn from one sample of a study of cytomegalovirus exposure and HLA in healthy donors. The table came from immunoSEQ multiplex PCR; TCRdb's copy has only in-frame clones and leaves some out. The sample lists about 160,000 clones, 76% seen once, with about 0.8% in the top ten. Material: PBMCs. These receptors all stem from a female donor in good health and CMV-seronegative. Both conserved end residues are part of each CDR3. A D gene is named only where the DNA matches it firmly. Rows may omit the clone size; those that give it use once, few, many or a size class.

TRBJ1-6,NA,TRBV18,TRBD1,TGTGCCAGCTCACCACAGGAGACAGGGAGTTCAGCCCTCCACTTT,CASSPQETGSSALHF
TRBJ1-2,once,TRBV28,TRBD1,TGTGCCAGCAGCCCGACCCCCGGGACAGGGGATTACACCTTC,CASSPTPGTGDYTF
TRBJ2-3,NA,TRBV11-1,NA,TGTGCCAGCAGTTGGAGGACAGATACGCAGTATTTT,CASSWRTDTQYF
TRBJ2-1,NA,TRBV25-1,TRBD2,TGTGCCAGCTCCACTAGCGGGAGTGTGAGTGAGCAGTTCTTC,CASSTSGSVSEQFF
TRBJ1-1,NA,TRBV28,TRBD1,TGTGCCAGCACCACGGGGACAGGGCTCACTGAAGCTTTCTTT,CASTTGTGLTEAFF
TRBJ2-3,once,TRBV7-2,NA,TGTGCCAGCAGCTTAAGCCCTAGAATAGCAGATACGCAGTATTTT,CASSLSPRIADTQYF
TRBJ1-4,NA,TRBV30,NA,TGTGCCTGGAGCTTGGGAGGGCTGGGAAAACTGTTTTTT,CAWSLGGLGKLFF
TRBJ2-5,NA,TRBV18,TRBD1,TGTGCCAGCTCACAGAGGGACAGGGGGAGCCGTGAGACCCAGTACTTC,CASSQRDRGSRETQYF
TRBJ2-3,NA,TRBV10-3,NA,TGTGCCATCAGGGGGTCAGGGGACGCAGATACGCAGTATTTT,CAIRGSGDADTQYF
TRBJ2-7,NA,TRBV11-2,TRBD1,TGTGCCAGCAGCTTAGAGGGGGACAAGGGGGCGGTTCACTTC,CASSLEGDKGAVHF
TRBJ2-7,NA,TRBV6-4,NA,TGTGCCAGCATTCCCGACAGGCCCTCCTACGAGCAGTACTTC,CASIPDRPSYEQYF
TRBJ2-5,NA,TRBV28,TRBD1,TGTGCCAGTGGGACAGGGACCTTTCAAGAGACCCAGTACTTC,CASGTGTFQETQYF
TRBJ1-1,NA,TRBV5-1,NA,TGCGCCAGCAGCTTGGATCCGGGGGGGACGAACACTGAAGCTTTCTTT,CASSLDPGGTNTEAFF
TRBJ2-3,NA,TRBV27,TRBD1,TGTGCCAGCAATTCCGGGACAGGGGTTGGATCAGATACGCAGTATTTT,CASNSGTGVGSDTQYF
TRBJ1-6,NA,TRBV5-4,NA,TGTGCCAGCAGCCCCCAGAATTCACCCCTCCACTTT,CASSPQNSPLHF
TRBJ2-7,NA,TRBV5-1,TRBD1,TGCGCCAGCGGGACAGGGGAGTACGAGCAGTACTTC,CASGTGEYEQYF
TRBJ1-5,NA,TRBV9,NA,TGTGCCAGCAGCGTAGATCTAAATCAGCCCCAGCATTTT,CASSVDLNQPQHF
TRBJ2-5,NA,TRBV13,TRBD2,TGTGCCAGCAGCTTAGCGGCGGGAGGGTTGGAGACCCAGTACTTC,CASSLAAGGLETQYF
TRBJ2-3,once,TRBV7-9,NA,TGTGCCAGCAGCCCACGAGCCGGGGGGCTCACAGATACGCAGTATTTT,CASSPRAGGLTDTQYF
TRBJ2-7,NA,TRBV5-4,NA,TGTGCCAGCAGCTTGGACAGGTACGAGCAGTACTTC,CASSLDRYEQYF
TRBJ1-2,NA,TRBV7-9,NA,TGTGCCAGCAGCCAAACAGGGTATGGCTACACCTTC,CASSQTGYGYTF
TRBJ2-3,once,TRBV5-1,NA,TGCGCCAGCAGCTTGGGCAGGGGGGTAGATACGCAGTATTTT,CASSLGRGVDTQYF
TRBJ1-3,NA,TRBV18,TRBD1,TGTGCCAGCTCTCCGACTACCGGGACAGCTGGAAACACCATATATTTT,CASSPTTGTAGNTIYF
TRBJ2-1,NA,TRBV4-1,TRBD2,TGCGCCAGCAGCCCGAAGGCCCCTGCTAGCGGGAGTAACAATGAGCAGTTCTTC,CASSPKAPASGSNNEQFF
TRBJ2-5,NA,TRBV27,TRBD1,TGTGCCAGCAGCGACAGGGCGACTCAGTACTTC,CASSDRATQYF
TRBJ1-3,NA,TRBV2,TRBD1,TGTGCCAGCAGACGGACAGGGGGCTCTGGAAACACCATATATTTT,CASRRTGGSGNTIYF
TRBJ2-2,NA,TRBV4-2,TRBD2,TGTGCCAGCAGCCGGGCGGGGGGGGCCGGCGGAGGCACCGGGGAGCTGTTTTTT,CASSRAGGAGGGTGELFF
TRBJ1-6,NA,TRBV19,TRBD1,TGTGCCAGTAGTAACCGACAGGGGAGCTCCTATAATTCACCCCTCCACTTT,CASSNRQGSSYNSPLHF
TRBJ2-3,NA,TRBV9,NA,TGTGCCAGCAGCGTAGCTGGAGCTAGCACAGCTACGCAGTATTTT,CASSVAGASTATQYF
TRBJ2-2,NA,TRBV7-9,NA,TGTGCCAGCAGTGCGGCGGAAGGAACGAACACCGGGGAGCTGTTTTTT,CASSAAEGTNTGELFF
TRBJ2-3,NA,TRBV6-1,NA,TGTGCCAGCCAGAGCGGAGCAAGCACAGATACGCAGTATTTT,CASQSGASTDTQYF
TRBJ2-5,NA,TRBV5-1,NA,TGCGCCAGTAAGGTGGGGGCATCGCAAGAGACCCAGTACTTC,CASKVGASQETQYF
TRBJ2-5,NA,TRBV19,NA,TGTGCCAGTGGGGGTTGGCGGGGACAAGAGACCCAGTACTTC,CASGGWRGQETQYF
TRBJ2-3,NA,TRBV7-9,TRBD2,TGTGCCAGCACTGGAGCGGGGGCCCCAGATACGCAGTATTTT,CASTGAGAPDTQYF
TRBJ1-2,NA,TRBV30,NA,TGTGCCTGGAGTCTTAACTATGGCTACACCTTC,CAWSLNYGYTF
TRBJ1-2,NA,TRBV4-3,NA,TGCGCCAGCAGCCAAGATCTCGTCTTTGTCGACTTCTATGGCTACACCTTC,CASSQDLVFVDFYGYTF
TRBJ2-3,NA,TRBV7-3,NA,TGTGCCAGCAGCTTAGGGCGGGGGACACTCTTGGGCACAGATACGCAGTATTTT,CASSLGRGTLLGTDTQYF
TRBJ1-2,once,TRBV28,TRBD1,TGTGCCAGCAGTCCAGGACAGGGGCGGTCGGGCTACACCTTC,CASSPGQGRSGYTF